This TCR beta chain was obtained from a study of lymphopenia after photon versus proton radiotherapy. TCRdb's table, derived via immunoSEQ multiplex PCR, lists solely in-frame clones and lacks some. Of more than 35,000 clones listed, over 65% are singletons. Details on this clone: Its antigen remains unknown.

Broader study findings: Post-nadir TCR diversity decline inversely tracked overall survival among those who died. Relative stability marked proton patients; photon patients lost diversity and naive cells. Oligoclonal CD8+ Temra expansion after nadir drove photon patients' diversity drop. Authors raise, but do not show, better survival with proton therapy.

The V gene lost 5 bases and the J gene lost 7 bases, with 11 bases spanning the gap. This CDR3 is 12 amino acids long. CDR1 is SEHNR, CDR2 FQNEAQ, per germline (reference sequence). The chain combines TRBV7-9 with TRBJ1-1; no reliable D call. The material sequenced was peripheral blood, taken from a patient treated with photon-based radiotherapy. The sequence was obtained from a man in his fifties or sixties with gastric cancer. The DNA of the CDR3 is TGTGCCAGCAGCCGCCCCCCCTTTGAAGCTTTCTTT. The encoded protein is CASSRPPFEAFF.